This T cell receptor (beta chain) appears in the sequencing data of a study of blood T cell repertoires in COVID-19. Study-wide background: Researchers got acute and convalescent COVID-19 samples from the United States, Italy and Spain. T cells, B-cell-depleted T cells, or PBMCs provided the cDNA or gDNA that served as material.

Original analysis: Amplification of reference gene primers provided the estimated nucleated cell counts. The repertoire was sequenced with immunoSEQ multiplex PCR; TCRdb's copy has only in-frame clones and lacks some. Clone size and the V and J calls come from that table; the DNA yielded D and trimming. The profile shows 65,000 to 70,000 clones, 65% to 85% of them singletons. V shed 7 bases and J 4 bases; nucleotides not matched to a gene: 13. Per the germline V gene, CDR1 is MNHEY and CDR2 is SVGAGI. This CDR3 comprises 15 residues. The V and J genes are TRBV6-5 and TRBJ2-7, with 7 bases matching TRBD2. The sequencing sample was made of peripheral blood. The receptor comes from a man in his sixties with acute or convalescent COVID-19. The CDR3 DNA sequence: TGTGCCAGCAAAGAGAACTTGAGCGGGGCTTACGAGCAGTACTTC. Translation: CASKENLSGAYEQYF.